This TCR beta chain was observed in a study of blood T cell repertoires in COVID-19. Study overall: Sites in the United States, Italy and Spain provided acute and convalescent COVID-19 samples. Sources were T cells, B-cell-depleted T cells, or PBMCs; the material itself was cDNA or gDNA.

With V trimmed by 7 bases and J by 3 bases, 7 bases remained unmatched. CDR1 and CDR2 from the germline V gene are SGHTA and FQGNSA. The CDR3 spans 14 residues. Per the study methods: Using reference gene primer amplification, nucleated cell counts were estimated. Method: immunoSEQ multiplex PCR; TCRdb's copy keeps in-frame clones and lacks some. From that table come the V and J calls and clone size; the DNA was used to work out D and trimming. The repertoire has 440,000 or so clones, about nine tenths of them found once; the top ten carry 1.5% to 1.9%. This rearrangement joins TRBV7-2 to TRBJ2-7; TRBD2 aligns across 9 bases. The sample comprised peripheral blood. This receptor was identified in a woman in her forties with COVID-19, enrolled during active disease. The CDR3 DNA sequence: TGTGCCAGCATCGGCCCTAGCGGGATCTACGAGCAGTACTTC. Protein product: CASIGPSGIYEQYF.